This entry is about one T cell receptor (beta chain). Per the original data handling: Reference gene primer amplification gave estimated nucleated cell counts. Data came from immunoSEQ multiplex PCR; TCRdb stores just in-frame clones and leaves some out. For V, J and clone size, that table is used; D and trimming come from the DNA. Of tens of thousands of clones in the sample, approximately 86% were seen once. The data belong to a study of blood T cell repertoires in COVID-19. About the research overall: Donors in the United States, Italy and Spain gave samples during acute or convalescent COVID-19. The analysed material was cDNA or gDNA that came from T cells, B-cell-depleted T cells, or PBMCs.

The sequenced material came from peripheral blood. The TCR originated in a woman older than 75 with active or convalescent COVID-19.

CDR3 nucleotides: TGTGCCAGCTCACCCCCAACAGGGGCAGAGACCCAGTACTTC. Its translation is CASSPPTGAETQYF. The rearrangement joins TRBV18 to TRBJ2-5, with 7 bases matching TRBD1. Germline V gene data show CDR1 as KGHSH and CDR2 as LQKENI. The CDR3 consists of 14 residues. V lost 3 bases, J lost 4 bases, and 5 bases stayed unmatched.